Each of the 31 T cell receptor beta chains below was sequenced from the same sample in a study of human T cells and chemical hapten exposure. One entry per CDR3 protein, called by TCRdb with MiXCR from the RACE reads. The sample comprises 150,000 to 200,000 distinct CDR3 sequences, around 30% of which are singletons, and less than 3.5% rests with the top ten. The time point: pre-sensitization, week 0. Treatment reported: therapeutic diphenylcyclopropenone sensitization with weekly scalp DPC. The sample in question was whole blood, obtained in connection with sensitization to the hapten diphenylcyclopropenone (DPC). The receptors here all came from a woman in her 30s with alopecia areata. Some clones in this sample may be carry-over from other donors' samples.

This clonotype has only a few counts. The chain uses TRBV20-1 and TRBJ1-5; D may be TRBD1 (5 bases). V lost 6 bases and J lost 6, with 15 bases in between. From germline, CDR1 is DFQATT and CDR2 SNEGSKA (reference sequence). The CDR3 consists of 13 residues. For the CDR3, the DNA is TGCAGTGCAAACCCGGGACCAGCTCAGCCCCAGCATTTT. It translates to CSANPGPAQPQHF.

This clonotype was counted between two and nine times. V and J are TRBV9 and TRBJ1-2, with D tentatively TRBD1 (6 bases). Germline V gives CDR1 SGDLS, CDR2 YYNGEE. The CDR3 is made up of 17 amino acids. With 0 bases removed from V and 0 bases from J, the gap between germline ends came to 15 bases. CDR3 region: CASSVGPRQVANYGYTF. CDR3 sequence (DNA): TGTGCCAGCAGCGTAGGACCCCGACAGGTAGCTAACTATGGCTACACCTTC.

The gene calls are TRBV7-8 and TRBJ2-1; weak D call: TRBD2 (5 bases). This CDR3 contains 12 residues. CDR1 and CDR2 (germline): SGHVS, FQNEAQ. Deletions cut 4 bases from V and 9 bases from J, with 10 bases between. The CDR3 is CASSYERSEQFF. The CDR3 DNA follows: TGTGCCAGCAGCTATGAGCGGTCTGAGCAGTTCTTC.

This clonotype was recorded at least ten times. This chain uses TRBV10-3 with TRBJ1-2; no reliable D call. Germline lookup yields CDR1 ENHRY and CDR2 SYGVKD. Trimming pared 7 bases from V and 3 bases from J, leaving 9 bases between. The CDR3 runs 12 residues. This CDR3 is CAITKDDYGYTF. The CDR3 DNA follows: TGTGCCATCACTAAGGATGACTATGGCTACACCTTC.

This clonotype has just a few counts. DNA for the CDR3: TGCAGCGTTGAATCCGGGGTGGACGGGGAGCTGTTTTTT. Translation: CSVESGVDGELFF. This chain uses TRBV29-1 with TRBJ2-2; D perhaps matches TRBD2 (5 bases). V gave up 2 bases and J gave up 7 bases, with 11 bases separating them. The CDR3 contains 13 residues. CDR1 SQVTM and CDR2 ANQGSEA come from the germline V gene.

This rearrangement joins TRBV4-2 to TRBJ1-4; 8 positions agree with TRBD1. Germline trimming cut 2 bases from V and 7 bases from J; bases unmatched to any gene: 12. This CDR3 has 17 residues. Germline CDR1 is LGHNA and CDR2 is YNFKEQ. This CDR3 is CASSQTRSGGAGEKLFF. In DNA, the CDR3 is TGTGCCAGCAGCCAAACCCGGTCAGGGGGCGCGGGTGAAAAACTGTTTTTT.

This clonotype appeared a few times. The chain recombines TRBV29-1 with TRBJ1-2, with TRBD1 matching 9 bases. Germline CDR1 is SQVTM and CDR2 is ANQGSEA. CDR3 length: 12 residues. J was trimmed by 4 bases and V by 6 bases; bases with no gene match: 3. CDR3 loop: CSVTGGFYGYTF. For the CDR3, the DNA is TGCAGCGTAACAGGGGGCTTCTATGGCTACACCTTC.

The rearrangement joins TRBV6-2 or TRBV6-3 to TRBJ2-7; D gene ambiguous. Trimming cost V 2 bases and J 1 base, with 12 bases left between them. Per the germline V gene, CDR1 is MNHEY and CDR2 is SVGEGT. The CDR3 spans 15 residues. CDR3 residues: CASSYRSILSYEQYF. CDR3 sequence (DNA): TGTGCCAGCAGTTACAGGAGTATCCTATCCTACGAGCAGTACTTC.

The chain combines TRBV2 with TRBJ1-6; a possible D gene is TRBD1 (6 bases). The V gene's germline CDR1 is SNHLY and CDR2 FYNNEI. Trimming removed 5 bases from V and 7 bases from J, with 21 bases in between. The CDR3 is made up of 17 amino acids. The CDR3 loop is CASSWGTPGTINSPLHF. The CDR3 coding sequence is TGTGCCAGCAGTTGGGGGACACCTGGTACCATAAATTCACCCCTCCACTTT.

This clonotype has a handful of counts. The CDR3 spells CASSSRGVVVTDTQYF. Here the CDR3 DNA reads TGTGCCAGCAGCTCTAGGGGGGTAGTAGTCACAGATACGCAGTATTTT. This sequence joins TRBV11-3 and TRBJ2-3; D may match TRBD1 or TRBD2 (6 bases each). The length of the CDR3 is 16 residues. Germline CDR1 and CDR2: SGHNT and YENEEA. Trimming stripped 4 bases from V and 2 bases from J, with 16 bases between.

This clonotype has a single count. V is TRBV5-5 and J is TRBJ1-4, with D maybe TRBD1 (5 bases). With 0 bases removed from V and 8 bases from J, the gap between germline ends came to 14 bases. The CDR3 covers 15 residues. Looked up from germline, CDR1 is SGHKS and CDR2 is YYEKEE (reference sequence). CDR3 residues: CASSLDGGAGEKLFF. The CDR3 nucleotides are TGTGCCAGCAGCTTGGACGGCGGGGCAGGGGAAAAACTGTTTTTT.

This sequence joins TRBV28 and TRBJ1-3, with 9 bases identical to TRBD1. The length of the CDR3 is 17 residues. With 3 bases clipped from V and 4 bases from J, the junction kept 10 bases outside the gene matches. The V gene's germline CDR1 is MDHEN and CDR2 SYDVKM. CDR3: CASSLPLGQGSGNTIYF. CDR3 sequence (DNA): TGTGCCAGCAGTTTGCCTTTGGGACAGGGCTCGGGAAACACCATATATTTT.

In this sample, this clonotype turned up a few times. This sequence joins TRBV4-3 and TRBJ2-2; 12 positions agree with TRBD1. The CDR3 contains 16 residues. Germline CDR1 reads LGHNA; CDR2 reads YSLEER. With 3 bases clipped from V and 5 bases from J, the junction kept 4 bases outside the gene matches. DNA for the CDR3: TGCGCCAGCAGCCAGGGACAGGGGGCGCGGACCGGGGAGCTGTTTTTT. Translating gives CASSQGQGARTGELFF.

This chain connects TRBV3-1 to TRBJ2-6; the D gene is possibly TRBD2 (7 bases). This CDR3 is built from 17 residues. From germline, CDR1 is LGHDT and CDR2 YNNKEL (reference sequence). Trimming took 1 base from V and 4 from J, leaving 14 bases between them. The CDR3 DNA reads as TGTGCCAGCAGCCAAGTTACGGGGGGCGCCGGGGCCAACGTCCTGACTTTC. Amino acids: CASSQVTGGAGANVLTF. Variable domain in full (rest from reference TRBV3-1 and TRBJ2-6): DTAVSQTPKYLVTQMGNDKSIKCEQNLGHDTMYWYKQDSKKFLKIMFSYNNKELIINETVPNRFSPKSPDKAHLNLHINSLELGDSAVYFCASSQVTGGAGANVLTFGAGSRLTVL.

This clonotype was seen a handful of times. This rearrangement joins TRBV2 to TRBJ2-5, with 8 bases fitting TRBD2. The CDR3 extends over 16 amino acids. After removal of 11 bases from V and 0 bases from J, the junction contained 14 bases not matched to a gene. Germline-derived CDR1 and CDR2 are SNHLY and FYNNEI. The CDR3: CAVSRVAGNYQETQYF. CDR3 nucleotide sequence: TGTGCCGTCAGTCGGGTAGCGGGGAACTACCAAGAGACCCAGTACTTC.

The genes are TRBV4-3 and TRBJ2-1, with 8 bases lining up with TRBD1. Trimming removed 4 bases from V and 5 bases from J; junction bases left unmatched: 10. There are 16 residues in the CDR3. The germline V gene encodes CDR1 LGHNA and CDR2 YSLEER. CDR3 DNA: TGCGCCAGCAGCCGAGACAGGGGCCTGGGGAACAATGAGCAGTTCTTC. This encodes CASSRDRGLGNNEQFF.

This clonotype has only a few counts. The CDR3 coding sequence is TGTGCCAGCAGCCCAGTATCGATGAACACTGAAGCTTTCTTT. This sequence encodes CASSPVSMNTEAFF. The V gene is TRBV3-1, the J gene TRBJ1-1; no definite D call. There are 14 residues in the CDR3. Per germline, CDR1 LGHDT and CDR2 YNNKEL (reference sequence). V was shortened by 4 bases and J by 0 bases, with 9 bases between the two germline ends.

The J gene is TRBJ2-7, the V gene TRBV10-3, with no clear D. The V end was cut by 0 bases, the J end by 2 bases, with 2 bases between. The germline V gene encodes CDR1 ENHRY and CDR2 SYGVKD. The CDR3 runs 12 residues. The CDR3 here is CAISESAYEQYF. DNA of the CDR3: TGTGCCATCAGTGAGTCTGCCTACGAGCAGTACTTC.

This chain's CDR3 is CASGLAAYNEQFF. For the CDR3, the DNA is TGTGCCAGCGGACTAGCGGCCTACAATGAGCAGTTCTTC. The chain recombines TRBV6-1 with TRBJ2-1, with 10 bases lining up with TRBD2. The CDR3 extends over 13 amino acids. With V trimmed by 8 bases and J by 2 bases, 0 bases remained unmatched. Germline values: CDR1 MNHNS, CDR2 SASEGT.

In this sample, this clonotype turned up a few times. CDR3 sequence reads: CASSPGTFTSTDTQYF. The CDR3 nucleotides read TGCGCCAGCAGCCCCGGGACTTTTACTAGCACAGATACGCAGTATTTT. This chain joins TRBV5-1 and TRBJ2-3, with a possible D match to TRBD2 (6 bases). This CDR3 spans 16 amino acids. V lost 4 bases and J 0 bases, leaving 15 bases between the germline ends. CDR1 and CDR2 (germline): SGHRS, YFSETQ.

The rearrangement links TRBV28 to TRBJ1-5; a possible D gene is TRBD1 (5 bases). The ends were cut back, 7 bases at V and 1 base at J, with 11 bases in the middle. The CDR3 runs 14 residues. Germline values: CDR1 MDHEN, CDR2 SYDVKM. The CDR3 DNA reads as TGTGCCAGCACAACGGGGGACAGCAATCAGCCCCAGCATTTT. Residues: CASTTGDSNQPQHF.

CDR3 sequence reads: CASSGQADSGANVLTF. Here the CDR3 DNA reads TGTGCCAGCAGTGGGCAGGCAGACTCTGGGGCCAACGTCCTGACTTTC. This sequence joins TRBV6-4 and TRBJ2-6; no reliable D call. V lost 4 bases and J 0 bases, leaving 10 bases between the germline ends. The CDR3 consists of 16 residues. Germline values: CDR1 MRHNA, CDR2 SNTAGT.

The CDR3 sequence: CASSQDSGRSEAFF. Here the CDR3 DNA reads TGCGCCAGCAGCCAAGATTCTGGGCGATCTGAAGCTTTCTTT. The V and J genes are TRBV4-1 and TRBJ1-1; D gene uncertain. This CDR3 has 14 amino acids. The V gene's germline CDR1 is MGHRA and CDR2 YSYEKL. Trimming left V 0 bases short and J 6 bases short, with 11 bases between.

The chain joins TRBV5-1 to TRBJ2-7; 9 nucleotides line up with TRBD1. J gave up 7 bases and V 4 bases, and 12 bases lay outside the gene matches. The germline gives CDR1 SGHRS, CDR2 YFSETQ. CDR3 size: 15 residues. CDR3 region: CASSTEPGTGIEQYF. The CDR3 DNA is TGCGCCAGCAGCACTGAACCCGGGACAGGGATAGAGCAGTACTTC.

This clonotype was observed a handful of times. The gene calls are TRBV28 and TRBJ1-6, with D perhaps matching TRBD1 (5 bases). With 5 bases removed from V and 7 bases from J, the gap between germline ends came to 15 bases. This CDR3 contains 15 residues. The germline CDR1 and CDR2 sequences are MDHEN and SYDVKM. CDR3 DNA sequence: TGTGCCAGCAGTCCCTTGGGGGGGGGAAATTCACCCCTCCACTTT. This sequence encodes CASSPLGGGNSPLHF.

This clonotype was seen only a few times. This chain uses TRBV5-4 with TRBJ1-3; no definite D call. The germline gives CDR1 SGHNT, CDR2 YYREEE (reference sequence). Trimming left V 0 bases short and J 0 bases short, with 10 bases between. The length of the CDR3 is 16 residues. The CDR3 region is CASSLDSRYSGNTIYF. In DNA, the CDR3 is TGTGCCAGCAGCTTGGACTCGAGATACTCTGGAAACACCATATATTTT. Full variable domain (outside the CDR3, taken from reference TRBV5-4 and TRBJ1-3): ETGVTQSPTHLIKTRGQQVTLRCSSQSGHNTVSWYQQALGQGPQFIFQYYREEENGRGNFPPRFSGLQFPNYSSELNVNALELDDSALYLCASSLDSRYSGNTIYFGEGSWLTVV.

The rearrangement joins TRBV28 to TRBJ2-7, with TRBD2 matching over 7 bases. CDR1 and CDR2 (germline): MDHEN, SYDVKM. This CDR3 contains 14 residues. V lost 8 bases to trimming and J lost 3 bases; unmatched junction nucleotides: 10. The CDR3 is CASRSASGDYEQYF. In DNA form, the CDR3 reads TGTGCCAGCCGCTCGGCTAGCGGAGACTACGAGCAGTACTTC. The full variable domain, rest sourced from reference TRBV28 and TRBJ2-7, is DVKVTQSSRYLVKRTGEKVFLECVQDMDHENMFWYRQDPGLGLRLIYFSYDVKMKEKGDIPEGYSVSREKKERFSLILESASTNQTSMYLCASRSASGDYEQYFGPGTRLTVT.

The V gene is TRBV5-4, the J gene TRBJ2-7; D call uncertain. Trimming removed 3 bases at V and 1 base at J, with 11 bases between. Germline V gene lookup returns CDR1 SGHNT and CDR2 YYREEE (reference sequence). The CDR3 has 14 amino acids. Here the CDR3 reads CASSSGPLSYEQYF. The CDR3, as DNA: TGTGCCAGCAGCTCCGGTCCTCTGTCCTACGAGCAGTACTTC.

In this sample, this clonotype turned up a few times. The chain links TRBV2 to TRBJ2-2, with D maybe TRBD2 (6 bases). The CDR3 length is 15 residues. CDR1 is SNHLY and CDR2 is FYNNEI in the germline V gene. Trimming took off 7 bases at V and 1 base at J, with 13 bases between the two ends. CDR3 in amino acids: CASKELALNTGELFF. As DNA, the CDR3 is TGTGCCAGCAAGGAGCTAGCGCTGAACACCGGGGAGCTGTTTTTT.

The chain links TRBV9 to TRBJ2-5, with TRBD2 identical over 14 bases. The junction had 9 bases not matched to a gene; V was cut back by 3 bases and J by 5 bases. Germline V gene data show CDR1 as SGDLS and CDR2 as YYNGEE. The CDR3 has 17 residues. CDR3 in amino acids: CASSARAGLAGDETQYF. The CDR3 nucleotides read TGTGCCAGCAGCGCCCGCGCGGGACTAGCGGGGGACGAGACCCAGTACTTC.

V is TRBV30 and J is TRBJ2-1; 14 nucleotides agree with TRBD2. J lost 4 bases, V lost 4 bases, and 12 bases had no gene match. CDR1 is GTSNPN, CDR2 SVGIG, per germline (reference sequence). The CDR3 is made up of 18 amino acids. CDR3 sequence: CAWTSGLAGEPPYNEQFF. Here the CDR3 DNA reads TGTGCCTGGACCTCGGGACTAGCGGGGGAACCACCTTACAATGAGCAGTTCTTC.